This T cell receptor (beta chain) comes out of a study of T cell repertoires in cytomegalovirus infection. The wider study: Through public TCR beta signatures, both CMV infection and matching HLA type were indicated. Notes on the study in general: The cumulative frequency of public TCR beta families distinguished individuals who carried CMV together with the relevant HLA. There were HLA-C-restricted CMV-specific TCR beta clonotypes dominating the ex vivo response.

This clonotype appeared a few times. Its cognate antigen is unknown. TCRdb redid the calling of the reads with MiXCR, one entry per CDR3 protein. The sample lists about 740,000 distinct CDR3 sequences, 35% to 45% seen once, with about 2.8% in the top ten. There are 17 residues in the CDR3. Trimming removed 2 bases at V and 8 bases at J, with 22 bases between. Germline-derived CDR1 and CDR2 are SNHLY and FYNNEI. The sequence was obtained from a human donor in good health (CMV status not recorded). Some clones in this sample may be carry-over from other donors' samples. Sequenced input: PBMCs. V gene TRBV2 combines with J gene TRBJ2-1, with D unresolved. CDR3 loop: CASSEPSPLGNRDEQFF. The CDR3 DNA follows: TGTGCCAGCAGTGAACCGTCCCCTTTGGGGAATCGGGATGAGCAGTTCTTC.